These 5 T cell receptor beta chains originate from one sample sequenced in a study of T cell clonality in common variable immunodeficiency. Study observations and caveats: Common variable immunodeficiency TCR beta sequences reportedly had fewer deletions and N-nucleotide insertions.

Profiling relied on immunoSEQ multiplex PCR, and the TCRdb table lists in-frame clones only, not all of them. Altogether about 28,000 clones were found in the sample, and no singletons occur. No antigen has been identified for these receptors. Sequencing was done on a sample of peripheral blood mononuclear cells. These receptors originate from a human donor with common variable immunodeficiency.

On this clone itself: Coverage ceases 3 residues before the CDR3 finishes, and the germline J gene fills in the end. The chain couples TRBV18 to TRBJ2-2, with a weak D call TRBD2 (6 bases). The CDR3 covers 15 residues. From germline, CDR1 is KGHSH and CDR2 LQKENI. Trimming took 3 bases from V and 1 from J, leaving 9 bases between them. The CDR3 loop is CASSPRGMNTGELFF. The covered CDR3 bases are TGTGCCAGCTCACCCCGGGGGATGAACACCGGGGAG.

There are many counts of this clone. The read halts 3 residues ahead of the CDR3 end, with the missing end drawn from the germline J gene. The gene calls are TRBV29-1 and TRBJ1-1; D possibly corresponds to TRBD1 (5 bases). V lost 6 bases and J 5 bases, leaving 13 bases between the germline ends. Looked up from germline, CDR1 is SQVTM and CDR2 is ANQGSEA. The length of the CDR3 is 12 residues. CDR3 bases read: TGCAGCGTAGGGGAGTGGGAGACTGAA. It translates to CSVGEWETE. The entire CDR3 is CSVGEWETEAFF.

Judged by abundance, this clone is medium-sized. CDR3 bases read: TGTGCCAGCAGCGGGCAGGGGGACACTGAA. This gives the protein CASSGQGDTE. The entire CDR3 protein is CASSGQGDTEAFF. The chain carries TRBV5-4 and TRBJ1-1; 7 nucleotides match TRBD1. The read finishes 3 residues shy of the CDR3 end, and the germline J gene is used to complete it. Per germline, CDR1 SGHNT and CDR2 YYREEE (reference sequence). Trimming took 4 bases from V and 3 from J; bases not matched to a gene: 3. The CDR3 totals 13 residues.

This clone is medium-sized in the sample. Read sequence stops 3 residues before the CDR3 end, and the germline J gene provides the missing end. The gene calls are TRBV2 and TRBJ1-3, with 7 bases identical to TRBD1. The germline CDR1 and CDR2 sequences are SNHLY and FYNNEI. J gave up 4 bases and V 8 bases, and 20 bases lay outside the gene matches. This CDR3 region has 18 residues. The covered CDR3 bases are TGTGCCAGCTTACCTAGACCGACGGAGGGGGCGCGGGGAAACACC. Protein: CASLPRPTEGARGNT. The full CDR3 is CASLPRPTEGARGNTIYF.

Partial CDR3 DNA: TGTGCCAGCAGCTTCGAGCCTAACTATAATTCACCC. Amino acids: CASSFEPNYNSP. The entire CDR3 protein is CASSFEPNYNSPLHF. The chain links TRBV7-2 to TRBJ1-6; D unresolved. The read ends 3 residues before the CDR3 terminus; that terminus is restored from the germline J gene. The length of the CDR3 is 15 residues. CDR1 and CDR2 (germline): SGHTA, FQGNSA. The V and J ends lost 3 bases and 3 bases respectively, with 9 bases between them. The full variable domain, its missing parts supplied by reference TRBV7-2 and TRBJ1-6, is GAGVSQSPSNKVTEKGKDVELRCDPISGHTALYWYRQSLGQGLEFLIYFQGNSAPDKSGLPSDRFSAERTGGSVSTLTIQRTQQEDSAVYLCASSFEPNYNSPLHFGNGTRLTVT.